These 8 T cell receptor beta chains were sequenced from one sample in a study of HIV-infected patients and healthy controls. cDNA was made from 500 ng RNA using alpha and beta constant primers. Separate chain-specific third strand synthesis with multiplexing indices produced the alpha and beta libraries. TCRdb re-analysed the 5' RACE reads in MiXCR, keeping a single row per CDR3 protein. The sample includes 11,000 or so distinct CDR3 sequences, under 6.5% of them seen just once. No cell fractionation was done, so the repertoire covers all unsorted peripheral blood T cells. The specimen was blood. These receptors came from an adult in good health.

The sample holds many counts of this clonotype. This chain's CDR3 is CASSQQGVDTEAFF. As DNA, the CDR3 is TGTGCCAGCAGCCAACAGGGAGTGGACACTGAAGCTTTCTTT. The chain is built from TRBV5-4 and TRBJ1-1; TRBD1 is a possible D gene (6 bases). The V and J ends lost 4 bases and 3 bases respectively, with 13 bases between them. Germline loops: CDR1 SGHNT, CDR2 YYREEE (reference sequence). The length of the CDR3 is 14 residues.

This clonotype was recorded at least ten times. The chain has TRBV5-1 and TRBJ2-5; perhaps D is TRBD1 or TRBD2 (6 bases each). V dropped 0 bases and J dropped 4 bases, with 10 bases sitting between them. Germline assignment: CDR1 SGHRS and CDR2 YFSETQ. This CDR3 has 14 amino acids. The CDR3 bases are TGCGCCAGCAGCTTGGAAGGAGGGGGAGAGACCCAGTACTTC. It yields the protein CASSLEGGGETQYF.

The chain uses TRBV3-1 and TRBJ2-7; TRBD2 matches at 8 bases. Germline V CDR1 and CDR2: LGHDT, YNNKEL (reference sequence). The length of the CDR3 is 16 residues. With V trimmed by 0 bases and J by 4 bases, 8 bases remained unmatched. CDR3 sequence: CASSQERSGGRYEQYF. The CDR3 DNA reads TGTGCCAGCAGCCAAGAGAGGTCGGGGGGGCGGTACGAGCAGTACTTC.

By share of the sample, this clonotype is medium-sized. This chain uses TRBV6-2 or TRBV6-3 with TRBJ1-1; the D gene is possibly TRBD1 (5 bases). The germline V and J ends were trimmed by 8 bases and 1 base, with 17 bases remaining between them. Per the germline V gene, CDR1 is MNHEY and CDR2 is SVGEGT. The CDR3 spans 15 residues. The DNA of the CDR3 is TGTGCCAGCCGAAACCGAGGGGCGCCGAACACTGAAGCTTTCTTT. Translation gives CASRNRGAPNTEAFF.

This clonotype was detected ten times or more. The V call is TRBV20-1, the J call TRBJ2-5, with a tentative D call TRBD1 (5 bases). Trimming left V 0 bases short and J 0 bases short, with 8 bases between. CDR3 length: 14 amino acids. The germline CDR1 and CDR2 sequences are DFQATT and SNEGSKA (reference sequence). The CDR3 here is CSARDIQDQETQYF. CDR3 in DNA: TGCAGTGCTAGAGATATACAGGACCAAGAGACCCAGTACTTC.

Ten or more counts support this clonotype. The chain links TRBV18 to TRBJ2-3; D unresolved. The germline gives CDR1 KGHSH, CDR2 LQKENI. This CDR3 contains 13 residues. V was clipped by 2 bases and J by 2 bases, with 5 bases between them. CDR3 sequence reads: CASSPGFTDTQYF. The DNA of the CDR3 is TGTGCCAGCTCACCAGGTTTCACAGATACGCAGTATTTT.

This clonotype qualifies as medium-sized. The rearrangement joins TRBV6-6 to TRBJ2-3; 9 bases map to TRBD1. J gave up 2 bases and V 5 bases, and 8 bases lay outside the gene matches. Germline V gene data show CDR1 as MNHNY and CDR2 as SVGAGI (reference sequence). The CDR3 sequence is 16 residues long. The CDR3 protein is CASSPSGTGNTDTQYF. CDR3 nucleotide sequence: TGTGCCAGCAGTCCCTCCGGGACAGGGAACACAGATACGCAGTATTTT.

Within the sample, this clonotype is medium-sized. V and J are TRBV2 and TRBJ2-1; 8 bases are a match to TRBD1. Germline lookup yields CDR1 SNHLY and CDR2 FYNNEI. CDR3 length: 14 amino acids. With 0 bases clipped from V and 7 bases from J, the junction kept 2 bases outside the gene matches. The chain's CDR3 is CASSEAGTGNEQFF. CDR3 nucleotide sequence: TGTGCCAGCAGTGAAGCCGGGACAGGAAATGAGCAGTTCTTC.